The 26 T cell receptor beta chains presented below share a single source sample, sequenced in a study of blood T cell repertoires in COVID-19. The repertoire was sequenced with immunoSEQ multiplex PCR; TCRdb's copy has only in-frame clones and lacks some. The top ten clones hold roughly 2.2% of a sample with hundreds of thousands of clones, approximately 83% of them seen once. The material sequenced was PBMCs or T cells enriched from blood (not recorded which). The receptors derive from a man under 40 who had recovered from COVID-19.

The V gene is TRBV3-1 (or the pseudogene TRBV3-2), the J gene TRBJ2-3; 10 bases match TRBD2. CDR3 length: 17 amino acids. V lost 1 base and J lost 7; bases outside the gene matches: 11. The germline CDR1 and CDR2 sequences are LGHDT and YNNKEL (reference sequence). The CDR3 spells CASSQALAGAHGYTQYF. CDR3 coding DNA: TGTGCCAGCAGCCAAGCCCTAGCGGGGGCCCATGGGTATACGCAGTATTTT.

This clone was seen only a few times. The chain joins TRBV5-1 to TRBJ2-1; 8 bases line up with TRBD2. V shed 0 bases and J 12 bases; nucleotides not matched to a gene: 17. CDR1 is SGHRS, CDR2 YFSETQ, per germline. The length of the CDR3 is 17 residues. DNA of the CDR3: TGCGCCAGCAGCTTGGTTGTGGCGCGGGGGGCTGTTAAGGGGCAGTTCTTC. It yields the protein CASSLVVARGAVKGQFF. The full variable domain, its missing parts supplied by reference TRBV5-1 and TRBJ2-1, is KAGVTQTPRYLIKTRGQQVTLSCSPISGHRSVSWYQQTPGQGLQFLFEYFSETQRNKGNFPGRFSGRQFSNSRSEMNVSTLELGDSALYLCASSLVVARGAVKGQFFGPGTRLTVL.

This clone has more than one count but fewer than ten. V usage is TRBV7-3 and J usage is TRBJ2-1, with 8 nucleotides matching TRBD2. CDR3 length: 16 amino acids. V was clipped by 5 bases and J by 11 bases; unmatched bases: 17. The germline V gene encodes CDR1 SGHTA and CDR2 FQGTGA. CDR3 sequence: CASSPNYGGVLNQQFF. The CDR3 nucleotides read TGTGCCAGCAGCCCCAATTACGGGGGGGTACTAAATCAGCAGTTCTTC. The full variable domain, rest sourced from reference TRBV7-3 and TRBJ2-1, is GAGVSQTPSNKVTEKGKYVELRCDPISGHTALYWYRQSLGQGPEFLIYFQGTGAADDSGLPNDRFFAVRPEGSVSTLKIQRTERGDSAVYLCASSPNYGGVLNQQFFGPGTRLTVL.

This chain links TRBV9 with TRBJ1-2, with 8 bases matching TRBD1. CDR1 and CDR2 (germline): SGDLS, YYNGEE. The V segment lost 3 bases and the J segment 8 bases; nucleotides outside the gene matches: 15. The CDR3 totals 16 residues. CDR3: CASSGGQGKLSGGYTF. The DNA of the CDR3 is TGTGCCAGCAGCGGTGGACAGGGTAAACTATCCGGCGGCTACACCTTC.

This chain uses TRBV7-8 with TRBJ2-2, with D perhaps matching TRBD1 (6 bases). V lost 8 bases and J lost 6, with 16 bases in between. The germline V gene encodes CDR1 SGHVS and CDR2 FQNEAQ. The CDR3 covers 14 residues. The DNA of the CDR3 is TGTGCCAGCCAAACAGGGAGTCTTTCCGGGGAGCTGTTTTTT. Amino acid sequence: CASQTGSLSGELFF.

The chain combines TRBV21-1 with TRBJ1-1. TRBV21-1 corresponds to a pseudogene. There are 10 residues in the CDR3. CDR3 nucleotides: TGTGCCAGCAGCCCGGGGTATGCTTTCTTT. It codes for CASSPGYAFF.

CDR3 sequence reads: CASRLQMNTEAFF. The CDR3, as DNA: TGTGCCAGCAGGCTACAGATGAACACTGAAGCTTTCTTT. The rearrangement uses TRBV2 and TRBJ1-1; D ambiguous. Germline V lookup: CDR1 SNHLY, CDR2 FYNNEI. V lost 6 bases to trimming and J lost 0 bases, with 8 bases between them. The CDR3 covers 13 residues.

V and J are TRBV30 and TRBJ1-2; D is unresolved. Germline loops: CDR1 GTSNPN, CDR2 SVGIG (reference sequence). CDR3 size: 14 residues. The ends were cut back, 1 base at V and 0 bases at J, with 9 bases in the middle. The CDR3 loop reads CAWSESPANYGYTF. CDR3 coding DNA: TGTGCCTGGAGTGAATCCCCCGCTAACTATGGCTACACCTTC. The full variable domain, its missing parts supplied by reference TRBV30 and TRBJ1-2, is SQTIHQWPATLVQPVGSPLSLECTVEGTSNPNLYWYRQAAGRGLQLLFYSVGIGQISSEVPQNLSASRPQDRQFILSSKKLLLSDSGFYLCAWSESPANYGYTFGSGTRLTVV.

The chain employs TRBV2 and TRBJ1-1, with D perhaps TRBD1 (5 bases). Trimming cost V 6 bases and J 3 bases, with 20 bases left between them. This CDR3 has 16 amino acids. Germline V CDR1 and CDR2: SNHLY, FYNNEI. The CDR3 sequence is CASSDTPGFLDTEAFF. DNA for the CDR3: TGTGCCAGCAGCGATACCCCAGGGTTTTTGGACACTGAAGCTTTCTTT.

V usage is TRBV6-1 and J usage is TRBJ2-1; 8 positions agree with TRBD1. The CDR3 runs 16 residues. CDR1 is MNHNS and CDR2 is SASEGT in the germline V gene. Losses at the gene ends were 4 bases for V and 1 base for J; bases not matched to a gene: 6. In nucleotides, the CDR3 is TGTGCCAGCAGTGGGACAGGGCATCCGTCCTACAATGAGCAGTTCTTC. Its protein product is CASSGTGHPSYNEQFF.

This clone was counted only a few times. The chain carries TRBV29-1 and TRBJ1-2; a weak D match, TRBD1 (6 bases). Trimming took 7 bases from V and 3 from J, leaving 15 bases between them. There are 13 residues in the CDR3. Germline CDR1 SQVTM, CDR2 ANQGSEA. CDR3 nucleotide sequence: TGCAGCGGTGCTACAGGGTCAGACTATGGCTACACCTTC. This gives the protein CSGATGSDYGYTF.

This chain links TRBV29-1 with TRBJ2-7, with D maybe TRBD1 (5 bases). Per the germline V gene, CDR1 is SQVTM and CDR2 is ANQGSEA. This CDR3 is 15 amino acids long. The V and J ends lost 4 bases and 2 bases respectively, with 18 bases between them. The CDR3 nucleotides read TGCAGCGTTGGGTCTCTTGGCAGGGTAACCTACGAGCAGTACTTC. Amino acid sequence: CSVGSLGRVTYEQYF.

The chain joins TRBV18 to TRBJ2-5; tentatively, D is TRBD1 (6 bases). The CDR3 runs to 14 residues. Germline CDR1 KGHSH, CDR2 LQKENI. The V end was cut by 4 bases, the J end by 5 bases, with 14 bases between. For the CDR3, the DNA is TGTGCCAGCTCACAGACGACAGGCAGGGAGACCCAGTACTTC. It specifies CASSQTTGRETQYF. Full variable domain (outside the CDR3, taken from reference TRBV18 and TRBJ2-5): NAGVMQNPRHLVRRRGQEARLRCSPMKGHSHVYWYRQLPEEGLKFMVYLQKENIIDESGMPKERFSAEFPKEGPSILRIQQVVRGDSAAYFCASSQTTGRETQYFGPGTRLLVL.

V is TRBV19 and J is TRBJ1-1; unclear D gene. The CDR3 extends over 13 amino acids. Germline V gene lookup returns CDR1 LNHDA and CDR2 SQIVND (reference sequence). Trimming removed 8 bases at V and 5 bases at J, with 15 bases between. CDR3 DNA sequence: TGTGCCAGTGGCCGCGGGCTCGGGACTGAAGCTTTCTTT. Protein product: CASGRGLGTEAFF.

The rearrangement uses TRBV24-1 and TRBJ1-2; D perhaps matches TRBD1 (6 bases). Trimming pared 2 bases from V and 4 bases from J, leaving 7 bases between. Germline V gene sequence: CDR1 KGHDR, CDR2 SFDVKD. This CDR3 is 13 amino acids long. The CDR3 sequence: CATSDSTGYGYTF. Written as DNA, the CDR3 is TGTGCCACCAGTGATTCGACAGGCTATGGCTACACCTTC.

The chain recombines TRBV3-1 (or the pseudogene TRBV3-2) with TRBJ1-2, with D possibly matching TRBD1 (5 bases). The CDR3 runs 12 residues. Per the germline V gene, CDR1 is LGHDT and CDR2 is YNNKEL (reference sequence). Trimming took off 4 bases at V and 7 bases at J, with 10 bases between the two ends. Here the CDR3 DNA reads TGTGCCAGCAGCCGCCAGGGTACTGGCTACACCTTC. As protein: CASSRQGTGYTF.

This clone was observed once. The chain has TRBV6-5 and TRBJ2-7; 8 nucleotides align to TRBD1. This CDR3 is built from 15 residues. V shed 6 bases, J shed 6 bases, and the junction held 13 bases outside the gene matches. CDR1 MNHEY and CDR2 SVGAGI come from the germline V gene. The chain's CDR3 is CASSGDRSSPGEQYF. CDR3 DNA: TGTGCCAGCAGCGGGGACAGGAGCTCGCCGGGCGAGCAGTACTTC.

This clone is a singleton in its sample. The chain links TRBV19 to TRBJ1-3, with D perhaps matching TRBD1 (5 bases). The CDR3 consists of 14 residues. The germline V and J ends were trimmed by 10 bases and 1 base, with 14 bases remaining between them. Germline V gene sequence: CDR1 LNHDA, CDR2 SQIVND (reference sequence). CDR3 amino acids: CATSRGGSGNTIYF. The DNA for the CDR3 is TGTGCCACATCACGGGGGGGATCTGGAAACACCATATATTTT. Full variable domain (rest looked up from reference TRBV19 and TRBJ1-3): DGGITQSPKYLFRKEGQNVTLSCEQNLNHDAMYWYRQDPGQGLRLIYYSQIVNDFQKGDIAEGYSVSREKKESFPLTVTSAQKNPTAFYLCATSRGGSGNTIYFGEGSWLTVV.

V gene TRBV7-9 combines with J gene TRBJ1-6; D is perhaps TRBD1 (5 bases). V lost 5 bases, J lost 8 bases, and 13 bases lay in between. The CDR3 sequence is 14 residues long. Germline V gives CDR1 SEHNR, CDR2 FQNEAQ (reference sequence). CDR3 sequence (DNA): TGTGCCAGCAGCCATGAAGGGGCCTATTCACCCCTCCACTTT. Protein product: CASSHEGAYSPLHF. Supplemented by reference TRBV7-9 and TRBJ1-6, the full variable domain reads DTGVSQNPRHKITKRGQNVTFRCDPISEHNRLYWYRQTLGQGPEFLTYFQNEAQLEKSRLLSDRFSAERPKGSFSTLEIQRTEQGDSAMYLCASSHEGAYSPLHFGNGTRLTVT.

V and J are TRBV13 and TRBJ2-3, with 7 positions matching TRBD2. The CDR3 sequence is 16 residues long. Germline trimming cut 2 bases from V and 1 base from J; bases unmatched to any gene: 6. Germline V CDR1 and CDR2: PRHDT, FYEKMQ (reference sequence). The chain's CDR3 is CASSLKERGGTDTQYF. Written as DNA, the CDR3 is TGTGCCAGCAGCTTAAAGGAGCGGGGAGGCACAGATACGCAGTATTTT.

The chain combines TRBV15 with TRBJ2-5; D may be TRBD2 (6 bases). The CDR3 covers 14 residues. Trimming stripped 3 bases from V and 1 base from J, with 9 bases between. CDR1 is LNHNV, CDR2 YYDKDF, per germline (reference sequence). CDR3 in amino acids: CATSRDYIQETQYF. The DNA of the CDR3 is TGTGCCACCAGCAGGGACTATATCCAAGAGACCCAGTACTTC.

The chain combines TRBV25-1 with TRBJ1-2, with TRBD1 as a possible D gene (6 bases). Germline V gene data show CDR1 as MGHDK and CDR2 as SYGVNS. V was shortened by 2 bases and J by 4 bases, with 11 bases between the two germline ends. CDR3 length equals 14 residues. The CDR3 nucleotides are TGTGCCAGCAGTGAAGGCAGGGGAGTCTATGGCTACACCTTC. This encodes CASSEGRGVYGYTF.

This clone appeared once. The CDR3 DNA reads TGTGCCAGCAGTTTCTCGGGGGTACAAGAGACCCAGTACTTC. This gives the protein CASSFSGVQETQYF. The rearrangement joins TRBV27 to TRBJ2-5, with D perhaps matching TRBD2 (6 bases). V gave up 3 bases and J gave up 2 bases, with 10 bases separating them. CDR1 and CDR2 from the germline V gene are MNHEY and SMNVEV (reference sequence). The length of the CDR3 is 14 residues.

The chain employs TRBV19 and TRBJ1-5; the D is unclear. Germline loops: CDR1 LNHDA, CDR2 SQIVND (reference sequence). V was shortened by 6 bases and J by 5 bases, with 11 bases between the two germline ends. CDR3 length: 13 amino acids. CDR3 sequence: CASSPFMYQPQHF. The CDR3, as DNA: TGTGCCAGTAGCCCCTTTATGTATCAGCCCCAGCATTTT. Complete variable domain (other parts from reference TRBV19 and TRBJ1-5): DGGITQSPKYLFRKEGQNVTLSCEQNLNHDAMYWYRQDPGQGLRLIYYSQIVNDFQKGDIAEGYSVSREKKESFPLTVTSAQKNPTAFYLCASSPFMYQPQHFGDGTRLSIL.

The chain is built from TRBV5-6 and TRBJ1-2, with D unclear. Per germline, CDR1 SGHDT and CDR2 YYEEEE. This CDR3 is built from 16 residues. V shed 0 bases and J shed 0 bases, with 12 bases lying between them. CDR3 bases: TGTGCCAGCAGCTTGGCTCTGGGAGAAACTAACTATGGCTACACCTTC. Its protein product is CASSLALGETNYGYTF. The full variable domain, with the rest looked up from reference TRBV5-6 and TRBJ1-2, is DAGVTQSPTHLIKTRGQQVTLRCSPKSGHDTVSWYQQALGQGPQFIFQYYEEEERQRGNFPDRFSGHQFPNYSSELNVNALLLGDSALYLCASSLALGETNYGYTFGSGTRLTVV.

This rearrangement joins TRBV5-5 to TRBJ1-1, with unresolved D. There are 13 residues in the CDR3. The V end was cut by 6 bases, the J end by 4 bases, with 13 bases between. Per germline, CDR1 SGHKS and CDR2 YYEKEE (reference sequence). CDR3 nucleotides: TGTGCCAGCATAGCGGATGTAGGCACTGAAGCTTTCTTT. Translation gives CASIADVGTEAFF.